This T cell receptor (beta chain) appears in the sequencing data of a study of T cell changes during pregnancy in multiple sclerosis. V dropped 4 bases and J dropped 3; count of bases not matched to a gene: 5. The CDR3 extends over 14 amino acids. CDR1 is MNHEY, CDR2 SMNVEV, per germline (reference sequence). Libraries were prepared by immunoSEQ multiplex PCR; TCRdb keeps only in-frame clonotypes and omits some of them. The sample includes over 65,000 clones, 80% to 95% of them seen just once. The sample was peripheral blood, taken in the first trimester of pregnancy. V usage is TRBV27 and J usage is TRBJ2-7; 8 bases are shared with TRBD1. The clonotype comes from a female donor with multiple sclerosis, enrolled in a pregnancy study. Written as DNA, the CDR3 is TGTGCCAGCAGTTCTGGACAGGGATACTACGAGCAGTACTTC. Its translation: CASSSGQGYYEQYF.